The rows below give T cell receptor beta chains drawn from one sample of a study of blood T cell repertoires in COVID-19. Sequencing used immunoSEQ multiplex PCR; TCRdb keeps in-frame clones, though not all of them. Found here are about 160,000 clones, 87% of them singletons; the top ten hold about 3.9%. The sample was peripheral blood. The receptors derive from a woman aged 60-75 years who had recovered from COVID-19. CDR3s leave out the opening cysteine and the closing phenylalanine or tryptophan. The order of the fields is CDR3 length, V gene, J gene, CDR3 protein.

17	TRBV7-6	TRBJ2-2	ASSSPSGKAGGNTGELF
17	TRBV28	TRBJ2-3	ASSLTINGLAGGSDTQY
14	TRBV18	TRBJ2-1	ASSFQEGSIVNEQF
15	TRBV5-5	TRBJ1-1	ASSRHGDSKMNTEAF
13	TRBV6-1	TRBJ1-6	ASSEAGQGKRTLH
13	TRBV19	TRBJ1-4	ASSIEGSPYEKLF
14	TRBV4-3	TRBJ2-7	ASSAQPTSGANEQY
14	TRBV27	TRBJ2-5	ASTPRNGVAQETQY
12	TRBV30	TRBJ1-1	AWSRGRTYTEAF
12	TRBV28	TRBJ1-2	ASIPYDRIDGYT
12	TRBV7-9	TRBJ2-5	ASSLAGPQETQY
12	TRBV10-3	TRBJ1-2	AISELQLNYGYT
13	TRBV7-2	TRBJ2-3	ASSLGRGPTDTQY
14	TRBV29-1	TRBJ2-1	SVEARLAGGPNEQF
14	TRBV5-4	TRBJ2-2	ASSQGAHSGPGELF
11	TRBV12-3/TRBV12-4	TRBJ2-3	ASSLSRDSPQY
13	TRBV7-9	TRBJ2-7	ASSSGTGSSYEQY
17	TRBV4-3	TRBJ2-3	ASSQGIGTSGGAQDTQY
17	TRBV15	TRBJ2-2	ATSRARLPRGPSTGELF
14	TRBV28	TRBJ1-1	ASSRLQGGSGTEAF
12	TRBV2	TRBJ1-3	ASSVDRAGNTIY
12	TRBV7-2	TRBJ1-2	ASSPLTGGYGYT
14	TRBV2	TRBJ1-5	ASSPPTGYSNQPQH
12	TRBV5-1	TRBJ1-1	ASSRVIGFTEAF
11	TRBV3-1/TRBV3-2	TRBJ2-1	ASSPSRVGEQF